This TCR beta chain was observed in a study of regulatory T cells in long-lasting Graves disease (dated by TCRdb to about 2021). With regard to the full study: Patients with newly diagnosed Graves' disease had been on antithyroid drugs for under 3 months. The study was registered as a clinical trial and conducted in China. A total of roughly 35 samples underwent TCR sequencing: about 13 from persistent and roughly 20 from newly diagnosed Graves' disease patients. Peripheral blood TCR sequencing and RNA sequencing compared persistent Graves' disease patients with newly diagnosed Graves' disease patients.

The time point label, as the study defines it: newly diagnosed GD, antithyroid drugs for less than 3 months. For both TCR sequencing and RNA sequencing, RNA was extracted from PBMCs in TRIzol. Graves' disease was diagnosed according to American Thyroid Association guidelines. Patients were recruited from an endocrinology department in Xi'an, China. From each patient, 8 to 10 milliliters of peripheral blood was collected into an EDTA anticoagulant tube. PBMCs were isolated by Ficoll Paque Plus density gradient separation without further T cell sorting. An Agilent 2100 Bioanalyzer and agarose gel were used to check RNA quality, while a NanoDrop 2000 measured RNA concentration. Between the V and J ends, shortened by 1 base and 1 base respectively, the junction contains 8 bases. The CDR3 has 15 amino acids, counting the end cysteine and phenylalanine. The only DNA kept is the CDR3, 45 bases in frame from the first base. The germline V gene (reference sequence) provides CDR1 LNHDA and CDR2 SQIVND.

General findings and caveats noted by the study authors: The authors acknowledged the small sample size as a limitation that may reduce accuracy. Persistent patients shared more public clonotypes among themselves (around 2,800) than newly diagnosed patients did (over 950). Persistent Graves' disease patients showed lower TCR Shannon entropy and fewer highly expanded clones than newly diagnosed patients, suggesting clonal expansion. Persistent disease showed preferential use of TRBV28, TRBJ1-2 and TRBJ2-5, whereas newly diagnosed disease favored TRBV20-1 and TRBJ2-1. Because the primary lesion, thyroid tissue, could not be accessed, the study looked at peripheral blood alone. Sequencing and analysis were restricted to the TCR beta chain.

In the case of this clonotype: Its cognate antigen has yet to be identified. No much larger clone exists at a distance of one base, and base qualities are not known.

Libraries were prepared through multiplex PCR. The data were produced on an Illumina HiSeq 4000. TCR beta libraries were built with iRepertoire HTBI primers and Arm-PCR amplification of CDR3 regions. Before sequencing, the PCR products underwent gel purification. As for how the authors treated the data: Gene usage analysis of CDR3 amino acid clonotypes relied on the 60 or so TRBV and 14 TRBJ segments identified across samples. COPE and FqMerger were used to merge the filtered high-quality paired reads into contigs. BLAST was used to align contigs to the IMGT TRBV, TRBD and TRBJ reference genes, and CDR3 was defined following IMGT. Highly expanded clones were defined as clonotypes with a frequency above 0.1%. Shannon entropy served as the measure of repertoire diversity, while the Gini coefficient captured V-J evenness. Clonotypes shared by more than one individual were considered public. TCRdb applied fastp at Q25 and MiXCR to the public reads, then kept only in-frame beta chains. Duplicate CDR3 protein sequences are folded into a single record with the most common DNA and genes. In this record, the V and J calls reflect TCRdb's handling and not the investigators' own analysis. A total of roughly 560,000 distinct CDR3 sequences appear in this sample, approximately 16% of them only once. Approximately 25% of the sample comes from the top ten.

In addition, the sample was reused for a study of T cells in Graves' hyperthyroidism and ophthalmopathy. From the second report: Stable Graves' hyperthyroidism was defined as the absence of progression to ophthalmopathy over 18 months of follow-up. Hyperthyroidism patients were aged 18 to 65 years and newly diagnosed, with disease duration of less than 2 months. Patients with uncontrolled infections, other autoimmune diseases, pregnancy or lactation were excluded. Clinical symptoms, serum thyroxine and TRAb, thyroid ultrasound, and orbital computed tomography formed the basis for the diagnoses. The TCR CDR3 was subjected to a first round of RT-PCR using the HTBI primer set and the Qiagen OneStep RT-PCR kit. Most expanded thyroid clonotypes (frequency above 0.001) were also detected in blood, a finding suggesting that blood repertoires may reflect thyroid immune responses. A model built on a 13 V-J signature distinguished ophthalmopathy from stable hyperthyroidism, reaching approximately 89% sensitivity and approximately 83% specificity in cross-validation and 80%/75% in testing. In validation, the model predicted progression to ophthalmopathy a median of approximately 6.6 months before onset, with 65% to 71% sensitivity and roughly 77% specificity. TCR V-J signatures able to tell the groups apart were searched for in a discovery cohort of 100 patients, of whom about 40 had Graves' ophthalmopathy and under 65 had stable Graves' hyperthyroidism. An independent validation cohort of around 19 hyperthyroidism patients and more than 15 patients who later progressed to ophthalmopathy tested prospective prediction of ophthalmopathy. The 85 to 100 discovery patients were divided at random into training and test sets in a 7:3 ratio. The study also compared thyroid tissue and blood T-cell repertoires from roughly six Graves' hyperthyroidism patients. After sampling, hyperthyroidism patients received methimazole starting at 30 mg daily, and ophthalmopathy patients received high-dose intravenous methylprednisolone. Libraries were constructed in a second round of multiplex PCR, after which size selection and purification were performed. Sequencing of the libraries was done on an Illumina HiSeq2000 using paired-end 100 bp reads. Raw data were processed with SOAPnuke, discarding reads with adapters, uncalled bases, mean Phred below 15, or no exact constant-primer or identifier match. High-quality paired reads were merged using COPE v1.2.5, and each unique nucleotide sequence was defined as a clonotype. MiTCR v1.1 was used to align clonotypes to the IMGT TRBV, TRBD and TRBJ reference segments. The analysis was restricted to V-J combinations with a frequency above 0.0001, which together covered 98% to 99.2% of the repertoires. The TCS score was defined as the ratio of F50 (clonal expansion) to E x V (chaos), calculated using BLOSUM62-based TCRdist between CDR3 peptides within each V-J. Welch's t-statistics and random forest reduced several hundred V-J features to 10 to 15, which were used in a naive Bayes classifier (R e1071). No statistical method was used to set the sample size in advance, and investigators knew the group allocation. TCR Vbeta CDR3 sequencing of roughly 140 peripheral blood samples (43 ophthalmopathy, some 75 hyperthyroidism and some 17 progressor patients) is reported in the paper.

The sequence is built from TRBV19 and TRBJ2-1, with the D gene call left open. The sequence came from a woman aged 35 to 59 with Graves disease. Donor details come from another sample of the same person, matched by shared clones. Sequencing was performed on peripheral blood mononuclear cells (PBMCs), taken at new diagnosis, from a patient treated with antithyroid drugs. The nucleotides are TGTGCCAGTAGTATAGGGAGCTCTTCCTACAATGAGCAGTTCTTC. Its translation reads: CASSIGSSSYNEQFF.